This T cell receptor (beta chain) was captured in a study of blood T cell repertoires in COVID-19. Study-level background: The origin of the acute and convalescent COVID-19 samples was the United States, Italy and Spain. PBMCs, B-cell-depleted T cells, or T cells were the source of the cDNA or gDNA that made up the material.

Authors' methods: The assay estimated nucleated cells by amplifying reference gene primers. The protocol was immunoSEQ multiplex PCR, while the TCRdb copy is restricted to in-frame clones and leaves out a portion. V and J calls plus clone size are reproduced from that table; the DNA served to infer D and trimming. Of a few hundred thousand clones in the sample, 89% were seen once. Per the germline V gene, CDR1 is SGHDT and CDR2 is YYEEEE. Between the trimmed V and J ends, which lost 2 bases and 5 bases, there was a span of 8 bases. The CDR3 is 13 amino acids. Material: peripheral blood. This TCR was recovered from a woman aged 40 to 50 who had recovered from COVID-19. V gene TRBV5-6 combines with J gene TRBJ1-5; TRBD1 might be the D (6 bases). The CDR3 coding sequence is TGTGCCAGCAGCTTCAACAGGGATCAGCCCCAGCATTTT. It yields the protein CASSFNRDQPQHF.